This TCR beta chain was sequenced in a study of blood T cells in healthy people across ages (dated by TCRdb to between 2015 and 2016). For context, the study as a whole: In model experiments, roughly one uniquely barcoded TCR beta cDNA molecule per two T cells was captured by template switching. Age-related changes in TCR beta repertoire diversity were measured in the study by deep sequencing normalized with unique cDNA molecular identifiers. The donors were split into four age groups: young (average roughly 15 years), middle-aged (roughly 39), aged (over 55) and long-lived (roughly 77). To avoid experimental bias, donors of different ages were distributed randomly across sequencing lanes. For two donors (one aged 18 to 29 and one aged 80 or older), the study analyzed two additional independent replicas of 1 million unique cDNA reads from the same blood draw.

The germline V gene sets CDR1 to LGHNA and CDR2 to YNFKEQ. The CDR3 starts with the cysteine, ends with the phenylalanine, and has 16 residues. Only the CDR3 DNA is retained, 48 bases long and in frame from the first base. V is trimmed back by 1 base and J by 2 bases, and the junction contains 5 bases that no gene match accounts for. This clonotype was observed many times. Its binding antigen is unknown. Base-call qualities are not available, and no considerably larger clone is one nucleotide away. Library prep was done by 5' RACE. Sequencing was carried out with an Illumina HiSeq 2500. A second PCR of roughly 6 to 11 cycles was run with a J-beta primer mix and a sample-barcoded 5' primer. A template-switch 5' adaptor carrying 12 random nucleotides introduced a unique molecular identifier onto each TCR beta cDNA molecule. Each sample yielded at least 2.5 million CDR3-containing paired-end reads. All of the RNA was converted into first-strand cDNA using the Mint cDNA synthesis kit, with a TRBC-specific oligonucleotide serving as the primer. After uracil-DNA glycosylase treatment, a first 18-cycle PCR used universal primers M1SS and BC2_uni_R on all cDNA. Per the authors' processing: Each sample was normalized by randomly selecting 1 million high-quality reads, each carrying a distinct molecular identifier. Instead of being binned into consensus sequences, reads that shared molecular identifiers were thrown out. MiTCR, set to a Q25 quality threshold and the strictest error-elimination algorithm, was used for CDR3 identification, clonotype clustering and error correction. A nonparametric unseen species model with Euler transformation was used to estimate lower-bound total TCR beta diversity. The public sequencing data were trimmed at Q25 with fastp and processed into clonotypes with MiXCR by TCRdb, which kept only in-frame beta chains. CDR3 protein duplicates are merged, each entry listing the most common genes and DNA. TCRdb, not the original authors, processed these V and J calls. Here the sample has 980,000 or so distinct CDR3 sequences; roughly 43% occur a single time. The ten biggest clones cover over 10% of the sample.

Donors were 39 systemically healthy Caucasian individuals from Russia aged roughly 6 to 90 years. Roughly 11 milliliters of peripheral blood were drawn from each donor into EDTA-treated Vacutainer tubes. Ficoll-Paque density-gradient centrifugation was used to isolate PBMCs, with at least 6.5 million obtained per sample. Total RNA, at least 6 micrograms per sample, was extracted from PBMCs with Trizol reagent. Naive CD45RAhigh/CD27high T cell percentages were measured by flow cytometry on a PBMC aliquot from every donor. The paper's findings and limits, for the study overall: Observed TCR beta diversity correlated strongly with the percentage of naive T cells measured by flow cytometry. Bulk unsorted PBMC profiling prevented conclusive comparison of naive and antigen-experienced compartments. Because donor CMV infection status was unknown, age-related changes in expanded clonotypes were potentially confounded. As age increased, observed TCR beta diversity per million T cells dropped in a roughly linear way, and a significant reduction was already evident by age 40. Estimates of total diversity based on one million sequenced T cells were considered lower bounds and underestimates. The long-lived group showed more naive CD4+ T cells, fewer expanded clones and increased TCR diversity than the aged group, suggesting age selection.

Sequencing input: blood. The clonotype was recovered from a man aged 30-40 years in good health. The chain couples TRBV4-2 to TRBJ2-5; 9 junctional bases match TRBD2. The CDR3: CASSQGEAGGQETQYF. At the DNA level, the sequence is TGTGCCAGCAGCCAAGGCGAAGCGGGGGGTCAAGAGACCCAGTACTTC.